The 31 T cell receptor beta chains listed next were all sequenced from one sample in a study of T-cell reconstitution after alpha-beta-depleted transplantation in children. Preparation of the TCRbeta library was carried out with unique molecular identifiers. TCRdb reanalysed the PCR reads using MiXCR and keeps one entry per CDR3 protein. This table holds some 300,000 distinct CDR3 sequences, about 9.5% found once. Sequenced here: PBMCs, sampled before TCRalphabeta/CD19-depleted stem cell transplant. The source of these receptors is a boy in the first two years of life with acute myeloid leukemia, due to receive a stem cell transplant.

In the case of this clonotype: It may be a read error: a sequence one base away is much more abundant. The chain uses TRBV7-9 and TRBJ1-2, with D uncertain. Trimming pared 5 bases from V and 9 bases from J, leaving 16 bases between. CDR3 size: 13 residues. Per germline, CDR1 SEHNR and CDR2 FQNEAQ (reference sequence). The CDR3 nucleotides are TGTGCCAGCAGCCCCGGACGAGGTGAATGCTACACCTTC. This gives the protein CASSPGRGECYTF.

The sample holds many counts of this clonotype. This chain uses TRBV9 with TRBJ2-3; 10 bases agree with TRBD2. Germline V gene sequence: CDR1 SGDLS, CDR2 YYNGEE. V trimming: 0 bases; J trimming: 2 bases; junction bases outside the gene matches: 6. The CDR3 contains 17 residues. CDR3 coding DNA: TGTGCCAGCAGCGTAGAGCCTAGCGGGGGCCTCACAGATACGCAGTATTTT. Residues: CASSVEPSGGLTDTQYF. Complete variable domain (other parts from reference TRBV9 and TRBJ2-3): DSGVTQTPKHLITATGQRVTLRCSPRSGDLSVYWYQQSLDQGLQFLIQYYNGEERAKGNILERFSAQQFPDLHSELNLSSLELGDSALYFCASSVEPSGGLTDTQYFGPGTRLTVL.

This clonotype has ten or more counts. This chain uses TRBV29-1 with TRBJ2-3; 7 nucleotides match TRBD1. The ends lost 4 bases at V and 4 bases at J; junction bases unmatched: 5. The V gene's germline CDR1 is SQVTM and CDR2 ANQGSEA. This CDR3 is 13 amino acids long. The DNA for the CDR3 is TGCAGCGTTGTATGTCAGGGGGCAGATACGCAGTATTTT. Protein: CSVVCQGADTQYF.

CDR3 residues: CASSARSTYEQYF. CDR3 nucleotides: TGTGCCAGCAGTGCCAGGTCCACCTACGAGCAGTACTTC. The chain couples TRBV2 to TRBJ2-7; no firm D call. Trimming took 4 bases from V and 2 from J, leaving 9 bases between them. The CDR3 is made up of 13 amino acids. Germline assignment: CDR1 SNHLY and CDR2 FYNNEI. The full variable domain, its missing parts supplied by reference TRBV2 and TRBJ2-7, is EPEVTQTPSHQVTQMGQEVILRCVPISNHLYFYWYRQILGQKVEFLVSFYNNEISEKSEIFDDQFSVERPDGSNFTLKIRSTKLEDSAMYFCASSARSTYEQYFGPGTRLTVT.

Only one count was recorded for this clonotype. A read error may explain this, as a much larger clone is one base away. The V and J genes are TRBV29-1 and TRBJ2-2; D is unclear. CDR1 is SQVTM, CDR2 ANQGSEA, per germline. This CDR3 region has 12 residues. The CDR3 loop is CSVEDFTGQLFF. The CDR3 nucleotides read TGCAGCGTTGAAGATTTCACCGGGCAGCTGTTTTTT.

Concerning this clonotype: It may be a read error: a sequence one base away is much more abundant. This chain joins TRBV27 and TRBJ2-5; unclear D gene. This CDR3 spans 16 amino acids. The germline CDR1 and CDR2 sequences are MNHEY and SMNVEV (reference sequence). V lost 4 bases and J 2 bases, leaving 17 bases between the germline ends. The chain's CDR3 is CASSSFTRNPQETQYF. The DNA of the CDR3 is TGTGCCAGCAGTTCCTTCACACGGAACCCTCAAGAGACCCAGTACTTC.

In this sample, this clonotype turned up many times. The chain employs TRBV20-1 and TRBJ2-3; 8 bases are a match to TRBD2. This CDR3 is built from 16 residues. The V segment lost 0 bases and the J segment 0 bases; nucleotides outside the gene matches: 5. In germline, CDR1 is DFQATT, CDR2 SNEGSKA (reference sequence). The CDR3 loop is CSARDWAGGSTDTQYF. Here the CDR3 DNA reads TGCAGTGCTAGAGATTGGGCGGGAGGAAGCACAGATACGCAGTATTTT.

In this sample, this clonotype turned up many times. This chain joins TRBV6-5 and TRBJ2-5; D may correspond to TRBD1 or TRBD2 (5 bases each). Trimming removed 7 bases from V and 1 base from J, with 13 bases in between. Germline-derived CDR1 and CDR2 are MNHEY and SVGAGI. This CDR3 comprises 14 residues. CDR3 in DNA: TGTGCCAGCACCTACCCGGGACCCCAAGAGACCCAGTACTTC. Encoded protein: CASTYPGPQETQYF.

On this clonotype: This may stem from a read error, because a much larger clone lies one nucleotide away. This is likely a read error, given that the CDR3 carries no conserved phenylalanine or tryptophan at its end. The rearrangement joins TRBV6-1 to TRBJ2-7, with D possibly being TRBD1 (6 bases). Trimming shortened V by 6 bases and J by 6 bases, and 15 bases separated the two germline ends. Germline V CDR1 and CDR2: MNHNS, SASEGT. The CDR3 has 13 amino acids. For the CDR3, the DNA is TGTGCCAGCAGGGGGACACCACCCCTCGAGCAGTACTAC. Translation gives CASRGTPPLEQYY.

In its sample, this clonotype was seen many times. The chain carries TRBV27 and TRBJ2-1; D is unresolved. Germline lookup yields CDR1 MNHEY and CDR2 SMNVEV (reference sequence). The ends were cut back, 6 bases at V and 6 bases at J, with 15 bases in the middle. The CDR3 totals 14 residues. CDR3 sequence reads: CASSWTSERNEQFF. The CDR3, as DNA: TGTGCCAGCAGCTGGACCTCCGAGCGCAATGAGCAGTTCTTC.

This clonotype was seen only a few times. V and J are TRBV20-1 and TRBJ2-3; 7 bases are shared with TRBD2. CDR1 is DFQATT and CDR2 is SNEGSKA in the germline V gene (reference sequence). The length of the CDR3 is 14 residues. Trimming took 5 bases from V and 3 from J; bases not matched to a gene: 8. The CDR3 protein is CSAFLGLGTDTQYF. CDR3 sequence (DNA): TGCAGTGCTTTCCTCGGACTAGGGACAGATACGCAGTATTTT.

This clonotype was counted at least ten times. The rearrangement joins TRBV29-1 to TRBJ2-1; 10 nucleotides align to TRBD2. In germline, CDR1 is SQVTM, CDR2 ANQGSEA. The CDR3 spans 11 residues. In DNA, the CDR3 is TGCGTACTAGCGGGGTACAATGAGCAGTTCTTC. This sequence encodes CVLAGYNEQFF.

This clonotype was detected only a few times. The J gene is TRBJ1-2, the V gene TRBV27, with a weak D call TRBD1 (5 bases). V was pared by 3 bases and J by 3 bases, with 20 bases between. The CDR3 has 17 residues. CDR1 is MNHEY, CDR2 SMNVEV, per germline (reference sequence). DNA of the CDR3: TGTGCCAGCAGTTTGAGCAGCCTTACAGGATTCGACTATGGCTACACCTTC. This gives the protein CASSLSSLTGFDYGYTF.

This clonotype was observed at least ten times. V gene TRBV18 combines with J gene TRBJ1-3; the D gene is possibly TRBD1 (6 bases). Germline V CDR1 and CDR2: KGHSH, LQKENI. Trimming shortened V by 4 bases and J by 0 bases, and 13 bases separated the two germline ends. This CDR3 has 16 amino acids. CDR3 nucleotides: TGTGCCAGCTCACGAAGCCGGGACATCTCTGGAAACACCATATATTTT. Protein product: CASSRSRDISGNTIYF.

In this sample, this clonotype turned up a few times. The CDR3 DNA is TGCAGTGCTAGAGGTCCGGGACTAGCGGGGAGCACAGATACGCAGTATTTT. Amino acids: CSARGPGLAGSTDTQYF. V is TRBV20-1 and J is TRBJ2-3, with TRBD2 identical over 13 bases. CDR3 length equals 17 residues. The germline V gene encodes CDR1 DFQATT and CDR2 SNEGSKA (reference sequence). The junction had 4 bases not matched to a gene; V was cut back by 1 base and J by 0 bases.

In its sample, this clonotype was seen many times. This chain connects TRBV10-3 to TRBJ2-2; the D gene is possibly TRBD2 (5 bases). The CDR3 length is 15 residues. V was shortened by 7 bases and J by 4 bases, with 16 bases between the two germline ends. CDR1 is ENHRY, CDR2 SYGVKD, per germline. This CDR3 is CAIKSLVTATGELFF. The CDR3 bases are TGTGCCATCAAGTCACTAGTAACGGCCACCGGGGAGCTGTTTTTT.

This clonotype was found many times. As DNA, the CDR3 is TGTGCCAGCAGTTCTCTCCGACAGGGGATGCGGACAGATACGCAGTATTTT. It codes for CASSSLRQGMRTDTQYF. The rearrangement uses TRBV28 and TRBJ2-3; 8 bases are a match to TRBD1. The CDR3 covers 17 residues. Trimming removed 4 bases from V and 3 bases from J; junction bases left unmatched: 12. In germline, CDR1 is MDHEN, CDR2 SYDVKM.

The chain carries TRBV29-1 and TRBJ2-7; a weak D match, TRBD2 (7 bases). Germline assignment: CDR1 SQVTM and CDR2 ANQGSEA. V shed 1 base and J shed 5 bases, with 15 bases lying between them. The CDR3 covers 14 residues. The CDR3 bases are TGCAGCGTTGAAGGTCGAGGGGGGGCCCACGAGCAGTACTTC. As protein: CSVEGRGGAHEQYF.

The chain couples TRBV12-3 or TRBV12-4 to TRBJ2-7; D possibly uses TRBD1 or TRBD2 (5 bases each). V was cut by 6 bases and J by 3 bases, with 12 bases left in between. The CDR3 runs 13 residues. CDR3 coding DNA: TGTGCCAGCAGCCGGGACGGATTCTACGAGCAGTACTTC. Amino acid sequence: CASSRDGFYEQYF.

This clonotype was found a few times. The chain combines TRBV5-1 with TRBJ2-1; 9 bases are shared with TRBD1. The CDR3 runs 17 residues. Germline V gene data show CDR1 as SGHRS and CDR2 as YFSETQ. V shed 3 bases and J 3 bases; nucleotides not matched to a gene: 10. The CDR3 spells CASSSDRGPPYYNEQFF. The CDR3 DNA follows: TGCGCCAGCAGCTCGGACAGGGGACCCCCTTACTACAATGAGCAGTTCTTC.

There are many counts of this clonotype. CDR3 bases: TGTGCCAGCAGCGGACTAGCGGGGGGTGAGCAGTACTTC. Encoded protein: CASSGLAGGEQYF. The gene calls are TRBV12-3 or TRBV12-4 and TRBJ2-7; 14 nucleotides agree with TRBD2. V lost 6 bases to trimming and J lost 7 bases; unmatched junction nucleotides: 2. The CDR3 has 13 amino acids.

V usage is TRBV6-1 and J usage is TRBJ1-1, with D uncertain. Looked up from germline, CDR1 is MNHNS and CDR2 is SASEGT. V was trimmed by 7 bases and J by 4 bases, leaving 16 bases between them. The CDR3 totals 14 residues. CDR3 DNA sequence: TGTGCCAGCACCATCTCTTCCGGGAGCACTGAAGCTTTCTTT. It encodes CASTISSGSTEAFF.

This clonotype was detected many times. CDR3: CASSLVGAGTSYEQYF. In DNA, the CDR3 is TGTGCCAGCAGCTTAGTAGGAGCGGGGACCTCCTACGAGCAGTACTTC. The chain has TRBV7-2 and TRBJ2-7; 7 bases are shared with TRBD2. The CDR3 is made up of 16 amino acids. Germline V lookup: CDR1 SGHTA, CDR2 FQGNSA. V lost 1 base, J lost 0 bases, and 6 bases stayed unmatched.

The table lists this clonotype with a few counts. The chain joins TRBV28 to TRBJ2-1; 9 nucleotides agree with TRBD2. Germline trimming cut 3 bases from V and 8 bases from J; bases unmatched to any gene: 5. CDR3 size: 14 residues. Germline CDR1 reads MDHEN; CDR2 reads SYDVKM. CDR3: CASSLGRGGHEQFF. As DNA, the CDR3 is TGTGCCAGCAGTTTGGGGCGGGGGGGCCATGAGCAGTTCTTC.

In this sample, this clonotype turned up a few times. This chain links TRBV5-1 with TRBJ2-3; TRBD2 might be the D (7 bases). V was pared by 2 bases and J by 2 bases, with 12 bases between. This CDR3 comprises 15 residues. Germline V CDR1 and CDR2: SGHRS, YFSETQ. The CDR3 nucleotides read TGCGCCAGCAGCTTCGAGGGGGGGTTCACAGATACGCAGTATTTT. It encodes CASSFEGGFTDTQYF. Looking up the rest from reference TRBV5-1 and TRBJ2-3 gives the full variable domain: KAGVTQTPRYLIKTRGQQVTLSCSPISGHRSVSWYQQTPGQGLQFLFEYFSETQRNKGNFPGRFSGRQFSNSRSEMNVSTLELGDSALYLCASSFEGGFTDTQYFGPGTRLTVL.

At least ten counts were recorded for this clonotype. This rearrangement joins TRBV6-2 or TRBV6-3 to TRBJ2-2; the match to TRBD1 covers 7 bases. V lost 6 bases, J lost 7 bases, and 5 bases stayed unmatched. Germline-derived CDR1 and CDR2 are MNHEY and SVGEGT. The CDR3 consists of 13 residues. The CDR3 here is CASSDRVDGELFF. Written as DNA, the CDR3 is TGTGCCAGCAGCGACAGGGTCGACGGGGAGCTGTTTTTT.

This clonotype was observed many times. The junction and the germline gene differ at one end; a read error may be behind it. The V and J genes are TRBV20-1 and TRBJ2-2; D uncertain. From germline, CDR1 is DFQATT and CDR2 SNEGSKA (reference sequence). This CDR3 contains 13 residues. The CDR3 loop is CSSRDQNTGELFF. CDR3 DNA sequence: TGCAGTTCTAGAGATCAGAACACCGGGGAGCTGTTTTTT.

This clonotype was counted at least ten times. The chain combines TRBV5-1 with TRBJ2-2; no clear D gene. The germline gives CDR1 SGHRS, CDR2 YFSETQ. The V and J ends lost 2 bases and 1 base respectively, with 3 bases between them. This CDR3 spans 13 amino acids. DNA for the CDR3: TGCGCCAGCAGCTTTAGGAACACCGGGGAGCTGTTTTTT. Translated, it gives CASSFRNTGELFF.

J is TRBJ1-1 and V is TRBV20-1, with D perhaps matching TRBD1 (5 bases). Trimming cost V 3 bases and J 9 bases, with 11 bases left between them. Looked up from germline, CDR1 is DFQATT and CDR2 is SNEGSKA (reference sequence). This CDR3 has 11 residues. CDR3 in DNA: TGCAGTGCTAGTGGAGGGGACCAAGCTTTCTTT. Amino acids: CSASGGDQAFF.

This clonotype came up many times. This CDR3 is CASSRGEGNEQYF. The CDR3 coding sequence is TGTGCCAGCAGCCGGGGCGAGGGGAACGAGCAGTACTTC. The chain is built from TRBV11-3 and TRBJ2-7; D may correspond to TRBD1 or TRBD2 (5 bases each). V was clipped by 5 bases and J by 5 bases, with 13 bases between them. This CDR3 has 13 amino acids. Germline CDR1 reads SGHNT; CDR2 reads YENEEA.

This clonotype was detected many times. The CDR3 spells CASSYRAELTGELFF. The DNA of the CDR3 is TGTGCCAGCAGTTACAGGGCGGAGCTAACCGGGGAGCTGTTTTTT. The V call is TRBV6-5, the J call TRBJ2-2; no clear D gene. The CDR3 is made up of 15 amino acids. V lost 2 bases and J lost 5, with 12 bases in between. Germline values: CDR1 MNHEY, CDR2 SVGAGI.